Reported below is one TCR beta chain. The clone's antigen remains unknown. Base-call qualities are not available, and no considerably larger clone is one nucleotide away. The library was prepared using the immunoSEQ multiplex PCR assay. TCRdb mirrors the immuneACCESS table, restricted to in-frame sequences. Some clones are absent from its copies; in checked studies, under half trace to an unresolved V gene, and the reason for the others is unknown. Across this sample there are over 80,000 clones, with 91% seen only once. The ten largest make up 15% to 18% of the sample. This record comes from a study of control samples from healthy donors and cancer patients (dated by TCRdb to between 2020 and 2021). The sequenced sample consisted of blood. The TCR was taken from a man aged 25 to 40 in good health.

CDR3 protein: CSVSRARAFF. Here is the DNA: TGCAGTGTCAGTAGGGCCCGGGCTTTCTTT. The chain uses TRBV20-1 and TRBJ1-1, with the identity of the D gene unclear. The junction shows trimming of 7 bases on V and 11 bases on J, plus 14 bases between the germline ends. Counted from cysteine to phenylalanine, this CDR3 has 10 amino acids. Only the CDR3 DNA stays, 30 bases, in frame from base 1. CDR1 and CDR2 are read off the germline V gene (reference sequence) as DFQATT and SNEGSKA.